These 22 T cell receptor beta chains originate from one sample sequenced in a study of spatial heterogeneity in lung cancer. Notes on the study in general: Tumor mutation count correlated with how many alpha and beta TCRs expanded intratumorally.

Time point here: sample taken at primary tumor resection. TCRdb itself ran the 5' RACE reads through MiXCR, one entry per CDR3 protein. This sample yields some 7,800 distinct CDR3 sequences, of which approximately 12% are seen a single time; more than 9.5% belongs to the top ten. These receptors' targets are unknown. The sequencing here drew on lung tumor tissue, taken at surgery. These receptors were taken from a male donor with early-stage non-small cell lung cancer.

This clonotype was seen at least ten times. A library prepared for alpha chains yielded this beta chain as an off-target read; its size is of little meaning. The chain carries TRBV11-1 and TRBJ2-1, with D possibly TRBD2 on 5 matching bases. The V gene lost 3 bases and the J gene lost 0 bases, with 9 bases spanning the gap. Germline V lookup: CDR1 SGHAT, CDR2 FQDESV (reference sequence). This CDR3 comprises 15 residues. For the CDR3, the DNA is TGTGCCAGCAGCTTGAGGAGGAGCTCCTACAATGAGCAGTTCTTC. The encoded protein is CASSLRRSSYNEQFF. The full variable domain, with the rest looked up from reference TRBV11-1 and TRBJ2-1, is EAEVAQSPRYKITEKSQAVAFWCDPISGHATLYWYRQILGQGPELLVQFQDESVVDDSQLPKDRFSAERLKGVDSTLKIQPAELGDSAMYLCASSLRRSSYNEQFFGPGTRLTVL.

Within the sample, this clonotype is medium-sized. This beta chain appears as a stray read in a library generated for alpha chains; its size is not informative. This chain links TRBV5-1 with TRBJ1-5, with D unresolved. CDR3 size: 13 residues. V was shortened by 5 bases and J by 4 bases, with 10 bases between the two germline ends. From germline, CDR1 is SGHRS and CDR2 YFSETQ. CDR3 bases: TGCGCCAGCAGTGCAGTGGGAAATCAGCCCCAGCATTTT. Its protein product is CASSAVGNQPQHF.

Many counts were recorded for this clonotype. This beta chain was picked up by a library intended for alpha chains and is off target, so its count carries little meaning. The chain carries TRBV27 and TRBJ2-7; D is perhaps TRBD1 or TRBD2 (5 bases each). This CDR3 has 14 residues. In germline, CDR1 is MNHEY, CDR2 SMNVEV (reference sequence). The V and J ends lost 2 bases and 2 bases respectively, with 10 bases between them. CDR3 sequence reads: CASSLGGPAYEQYF. CDR3 sequence (DNA): TGTGCCAGCAGTTTAGGGGGACCAGCCTACGAGCAGTACTTC.

Regarding this clonotype: This beta chain is an off-target read within a library intended for alpha chains, so its frequency means little. The gene calls are TRBV11-3 and TRBJ2-7; TRBD2 agrees at 11 bases. CDR3 length: 13 residues. Germline V gene lookup returns CDR1 SGHNT and CDR2 YENEEA. Trimming took 4 bases from V and 4 from J; bases not matched to a gene: 0. CDR3 sequence: CASSSSGRYEQYF. The CDR3, as DNA: TGTGCCAGCAGCTCTAGCGGGAGGTACGAGCAGTACTTC. Using reference TRBV11-3 and TRBJ2-7 for the parts outside the CDR3, the full variable domain is EAGVVQSPRYKIIEKKQPVAFWCNPISGHNTLYWYLQNLGQGPELLIRYENEEAVDDSQLPKDRFSAERLKGVDSTLKIQPAELGDSAVYLCASSSSGRYEQYFGPGTRLTVT.

This clonotype qualifies as medium-sized. A library made for alpha chains picked up this beta chain off target, so its size means little. V is TRBV12-3 or TRBV12-4 and J is TRBJ1-1; no definite D call. V was trimmed by 0 bases and J by 2 bases, leaving 4 bases between them. The CDR3 length is 13 residues. The CDR3 sequence is CASSLALNTEAFF. CDR3 nucleotide sequence: TGTGCCAGCAGTTTAGCGCTAAACACTGAAGCTTTCTTT.

This clonotype was observed many times. This beta chain is a stray read from a library made for alpha chains; its abundance is not meaningful. CDR3 nucleotide sequence: TGTGCCAGCAGCCCTAAAGGGCTCGGGGCCAACGTCCTGACTTTC. Residues: CASSPKGLGANVLTF. The chain has TRBV13 and TRBJ2-6; D remains ambiguous. Trimming took 5 bases from V and 4 from J, leaving 12 bases between them. Germline-derived CDR1 and CDR2 are PRHDT and FYEKMQ (reference sequence). There are 15 residues in the CDR3.

In regard to this clonotype: A library prepared for alpha chains yielded this beta chain as an off-target read; its size is of little meaning. The chain uses TRBV27 and TRBJ1-5; D might be TRBD1 (5 bases). Per germline, CDR1 MNHEY and CDR2 SMNVEV (reference sequence). The length of the CDR3 is 16 residues. The ends were cut back, 3 bases at V and 6 bases at J, with 18 bases in the middle. The CDR3 is CASSFAAGEQGQPQHF. CDR3 DNA sequence: TGTGCCAGCAGTTTCGCGGCGGGGGAGCAAGGTCAGCCCCAGCATTTT.

This clonotype was counted at least ten times. This beta chain was picked up by a library intended for alpha chains and is off target, so its count carries little meaning. The CDR3 protein is CASRRSGMQFF. Here the CDR3 DNA reads TGTGCCAGCAGGCGTTCGGGCATGCAGTTCTTC. This rearrangement joins TRBV28 to TRBJ2-1; D is uncertain. Trimming stripped 6 bases from V and 12 bases from J, with 12 bases between. The germline CDR1 and CDR2 sequences are MDHEN and SYDVKM. This CDR3 comprises 11 residues.

Turning to this clonotype: This beta chain slipped into a library made for alpha chains as a stray read, so its size is not meaningful. The chain joins TRBV6-6 to TRBJ1-1, with D uncertain. With 0 bases removed from V and 8 bases from J, the gap between germline ends came to 7 bases. The CDR3 sequence is 12 residues long. Germline V CDR1 and CDR2: MNHNY, SVGAGI (reference sequence). The CDR3 region has the DNA TGTGCCAGCAGTTACTCAGTAGCGGAAGCTTTCTTT. As protein: CASSYSVAEAFF.

This clonotype has only one observation. The library was prepared for alpha chains; this beta chain is a stray read, so its frequency means little. This chain links TRBV7-2 with TRBJ1-1; D is undetermined. Germline CDR1 SGHTA, CDR2 FQGNSA. This CDR3 has 14 residues. Trimming took off 6 bases at V and 3 bases at J, with 14 bases between the two ends. The CDR3 nucleotides read TGTGCCAGCAGTCGGACGGCCACTGACACTGAAGCTTTCTTT. It codes for CASSRTATDTEAFF.

By share, this clonotype ranks as medium-sized. A library prepared for alpha chains yielded this beta chain as an off-target read; its size is of little meaning. The gene calls are TRBV6-2 or TRBV6-3 and TRBJ1-4; perhaps TRBD1 as D (5 bases). CDR1 is MNHEY and CDR2 is SVGEGT in the germline V gene. V gave up 4 bases and J gave up 10 bases, with 16 bases separating them. CDR3 length equals 14 residues. CDR3 nucleotides: TGTGCCAGCAGTTGGGGCAGTAATGACGGAAAACTGTTTTTT. Its protein is CASSWGSNDGKLFF.

This clonotype is medium-sized by share. The junction departs from the called germline gene at one end, perhaps through a read error. For a library built for alpha chains, this beta chain is a stray read; little rests on its size. This sequence joins TRBV20-1 and TRBJ1-2, with a possible D match to TRBD1 (6 bases). The CDR3 length is 10 residues. Looked up from germline, CDR1 is DFQATT and CDR2 is SNEGSKA (reference sequence). The CDR3 reads CSARGAGTHF. The CDR3, as DNA: TGCAGTGCTAGGGGGGCCGGGACCCACTTC.

With respect to this clonotype: The library was prepared for alpha chains; this beta chain is a stray read, so its frequency means little. This chain joins TRBV7-6 and TRBJ2-3; D gene uncertain. The CDR3 spans 10 residues. Germline V CDR1 and CDR2: SGHVS, FNYEAQ. The V end was cut by 8 bases, the J end by 7 bases, with 7 bases between. CDR3 DNA: TGTGCCAGCGGGTCTCATACGCAGTATTTT. Its translation: CASGSHTQYF.

This clonotype is labeled as medium-sized (0.01 to 0.1%). Found in a library prepared for alpha chains, this beta chain is an off-target read, and its abundance has little meaning. The rearrangement links TRBV10-3 to TRBJ1-6; no clear D. From germline, CDR1 is ENHRY and CDR2 SYGVKD. CDR3 length: 17 residues. Trimming removed 5 bases at V and 9 bases at J, with 23 bases between. The CDR3 is CAISPNTDFVGLSPLHF. The CDR3 DNA sequence: TGTGCCATCAGTCCTAACACCGACTTCGTTGGGCTTTCACCCCTCCACTTT.

Regarding this clonotype: A library prepared for alpha chains yielded this beta chain as an off-target read; its size is of little meaning. The rearrangement uses TRBV6-6 and TRBJ2-2; 7 bases fit TRBD2. Germline V CDR1 and CDR2: MNHNY, SVGAGI (reference sequence). V dropped 2 bases and J dropped 5; count of bases not matched to a gene: 17. This CDR3 comprises 19 residues. The CDR3 is CASSYLSASGLARTGELFF. CDR3 DNA: TGTGCCAGCAGTTACCTCTCTGCTAGCGGCCTTGCTAGGACCGGGGAGCTGTTTTTT.

For this clonotype: This beta chain came through as a stray read in a library set up for alpha chains, and its size says little. V gene TRBV9 combines with J gene TRBJ1-1, with 7 bases lining up with TRBD1. The germline V gene has CDR1 SGDLS and CDR2 YYNGEE. V was clipped by 6 bases and J by 2 bases; unmatched bases: 4. The CDR3 is 13 amino acids. This CDR3 is CASNRGGNTEAFF. In DNA form, the CDR3 reads TGTGCCAGCAACCGAGGGGGCAACACTGAAGCTTTCTTT. Using reference TRBV9 and TRBJ1-1 for the parts outside the CDR3, the full variable domain is DSGVTQTPKHLITATGQRVTLRCSPRSGDLSVYWYQQSLDQGLQFLIQYYNGEERAKGNILERFSAQQFPDLHSELNLSSLELGDSALYFCASNRGGNTEAFFGQGTRLTVV.

This clonotype was detected many times. This beta chain is off target for a library built for alpha chains, so its abundance means little. The gene calls are TRBV6-1 and TRBJ2-7; 9 bases agree with TRBD2. CDR1 MNHNS and CDR2 SASEGT come from the germline V gene. This CDR3 has 14 amino acids. J gave up 4 bases and V 6 bases, and 7 bases lay outside the gene matches. CDR3 bases: TGTGCCAGCAGCGTCCGGGGACTAGCTTACGAGCAGTACTTC. Amino acid sequence: CASSVRGLAYEQYF.

This clonotype is medium-sized in the sample. This beta chain slipped into a library made for alpha chains as a stray read, so its size is not meaningful. V and J are TRBV18 and TRBJ1-2; TRBD1 aligns across 10 bases. Trimming cost V 10 bases and J 14 bases; bases outside gene matches: 16. CDR3 length: 13 residues. Germline V gives CDR1 KGHSH, CDR2 LQKENI. CDR3: CATDPPGQGKTTF. CDR3 DNA sequence: TGTGCCACTGACCCTCCGGGACAGGGGAAGACAACCTTC.

This clonotype was recorded many times. Within a library made for alpha chains, this beta chain is off target, and its count is uninformative. The DNA of the CDR3 is TGTGCCAGCAGTTTCGACACCTCCTACGAGCAGTACTTC. It translates to CASSFDTSYEQYF. The rearrangement links TRBV12-3 or TRBV12-4 to TRBJ2-7, with D uncertain. The CDR3 covers 13 residues. V was cut by 3 bases and J by 0 bases, with 6 bases left in between.

This clonotype was seen at least ten times. Within a library made for alpha chains, this beta chain is off target, and its count is uninformative. The V and J genes are TRBV5-1 and TRBJ2-1; 13 nucleotides align to TRBD2. This CDR3 is built from 15 residues. J lost 10 bases, V lost 3 bases, and 7 bases had no gene match. CDR1 is SGHRS, CDR2 YFSETQ, per germline. CDR3 amino acids: CASSSGLAGESEQFF. CDR3 nucleotides: TGCGCCAGCAGCTCCGGACTAGCGGGAGAGAGCGAGCAGTTCTTC.

Relative to its sample, this clonotype is medium-sized (0.01 to 0.1%). This beta chain lies outside the target of a library built for alpha chains; its clone size means little. The chain is built from TRBV6-6 and TRBJ2-7; D gene ambiguous. V lost 0 bases and J lost 2, with 14 bases in between. CDR1 is MNHNY and CDR2 is SVGAGI in the germline V gene (reference sequence). This CDR3 contains 16 residues. The CDR3 reads CASSYSFSGSPYEQYF. In nucleotides, the CDR3 is TGTGCCAGCAGTTACTCCTTTTCCGGCAGCCCCTACGAGCAGTACTTC.

In its sample, this clonotype was seen many times. This beta chain turned up in a library designed for alpha chains; as an off-target read, its abundance says little. CDR3 coding DNA: TGCAGTGCTAGTATATCAGGGAGGGTATCACCCGGGGAGCTGTTTTTT. This sequence encodes CSASISGRVSPGELFF. The chain links TRBV20-1 to TRBJ2-2; TRBD2 matches at 7 bases. The trim removed 3 bases at V and 6 bases at J, leaving 13 bases unmatched. Per germline, CDR1 DFQATT and CDR2 SNEGSKA (reference sequence). This CDR3 comprises 16 residues.